One sample yielded the 21 T cell receptor beta chains listed below, sequenced in a study of blood T cell repertoires in COVID-19. The repertoire was sequenced with immunoSEQ multiplex PCR; TCRdb's copy has only in-frame clones and lacks some. Here the sample spans 180,000 or so clones, roughly nine tenths being singletons. Sequences were obtained from peripheral blood. The receptors here all came from a woman aged 25-40 years with active or convalescent COVID-19.

The chain recombines TRBV5-8 with TRBJ2-3; TRBD2 matches at 7 bases. The ends lost 4 bases at V and 0 bases at J; junction bases unmatched: 14. The CDR3 consists of 18 residues. Germline CDR1 reads SGHTS; CDR2 reads YDEGEE. CDR3 in DNA: TGTGCCAGCAGCCCCGTTATAACTAGCGCCTTTAGCACAGATACGCAGTATTTT. The encoded protein is CASSPVITSAFSTDTQYF.

V and J are TRBV6-5 and TRBJ2-7; unclear D gene. This CDR3 has 12 amino acids. V dropped 4 bases and J dropped 4 bases, with 8 bases sitting between them. Germline CDR1 and CDR2: MNHEY and SVGAGI. The CDR3 region is CASSSFSYEQYF. In DNA form, the CDR3 reads TGTGCCAGCAGTTCCTTCTCGTACGAGCAGTACTTC.

This clone has just one count. The chain uses TRBV5-1 and TRBJ1-1; no firm D call. CDR1 and CDR2 (germline): SGHRS, YFSETQ. Trimming shortened V by 1 base and J by 4 bases, and 11 bases separated the two germline ends. The CDR3 runs 14 residues. The CDR3 nucleotides read TGCGCCAGCAGCTTGCCGGGTTCTGGCACTGAAGCTTTCTTT. Amino acid sequence: CASSLPGSGTEAFF.

The chain carries TRBV30 and TRBJ2-2; 9 bases are a match to TRBD1. The germline CDR1 and CDR2 sequences are GTSNPN and SVGIG (reference sequence). The V segment lost 2 bases and the J segment 2 bases; nucleotides outside the gene matches: 6. The CDR3 has 16 residues. For the CDR3, the DNA is TGTGCCTGGAGTCTCCGGGACAGGGCTAACACCGGGGAGCTGTTTTTT. Translating gives CAWSLRDRANTGELFF.

CDR3: CASSLSPGQGHYEQYF. The CDR3 nucleotides read TGTGCCAGCAGTTTGTCACCGGGACAGGGACACTACGAGCAGTACTTC. The rearrangement joins TRBV27 to TRBJ2-7; TRBD1 agrees at 9 bases. The CDR3 spans 16 residues. Germline loops: CDR1 MNHEY, CDR2 SMNVEV (reference sequence). The V and J ends lost 3 bases and 3 bases, in that order; junction bases with no gene match: 9.

The CDR3 spells CASSFLPGENSPLHF. The CDR3 DNA is TGTGCCAGCAGCTTTCTACCCGGGGAGAATTCACCCCTCCACTTT. The chain combines TRBV5-5 with TRBJ1-6; unclear D gene. V dropped 2 bases and J dropped 7 bases, with 13 bases sitting between them. The CDR3 runs 15 residues. CDR1 SGHKS and CDR2 YYEKEE come from the germline V gene (reference sequence).

This clone was seen a single time. The chain uses TRBV11-2 and TRBJ1-6, with 8 bases identical to TRBD1. The CDR3 extends over 14 amino acids. Germline lookup yields CDR1 SGHAT and CDR2 FQNNGV. Trimming removed 6 bases from V and 7 bases from J; junction bases left unmatched: 5. This chain's CDR3 is CASSLRQGNSPLHF. CDR3 nucleotide sequence: TGTGCCAGCAGTCTAAGACAGGGGAATTCACCCCTCCACTTT.

The chain uses TRBV5-1 and TRBJ2-1, with 10 bases matching TRBD2. J was trimmed by 7 bases and V by 4 bases; bases with no gene match: 11. CDR1 and CDR2 (germline): SGHRS, YFSETQ. CDR3 size: 16 residues. CDR3 sequence (DNA): TGCGCCAGCAGCCCCCAAATAGCGGGGGGCAGTAATGAGCAGTTCTTC. This gives the protein CASSPQIAGGSNEQFF.

The CDR3 reads CASSGQGAGTDTQYF. The CDR3 DNA reads as TGTGCCAGCAGTGGACAGGGGGCGGGCACAGATACGCAGTATTTT. The rearrangement joins TRBV28 to TRBJ2-3; TRBD1 agrees at 11 bases. Germline values: CDR1 MDHEN, CDR2 SYDVKM. J lost 1 base, V lost 5 bases, and 2 bases had no gene match. The CDR3 has 15 amino acids.

The V gene is TRBV28, the J gene TRBJ1-4; D unresolved. The CDR3 covers 12 residues. Germline CDR1 is MDHEN and CDR2 is SYDVKM. Trimming stripped 2 bases from V and 7 bases from J, with 5 bases between. The CDR3 region is CASSLQREKLFF. The CDR3 coding sequence is TGTGCCAGCAGTTTACAGCGTGAAAAACTGTTTTTT.

This sequence joins TRBV23-1 and TRBJ1-6; a possible D gene is TRBD1 (6 bases). TRBV23-1 has ORF status, its function being uncertain. There are 16 residues in the CDR3. The V gene lost 0 bases and the J gene lost 6 bases, with 12 bases spanning the gap. CDR3 sequence reads: CASSQSLDRSNSPLHF. The CDR3 region has the DNA TGCGCCAGCAGTCAATCGTTAGACAGGTCTAATTCACCCCTCCACTTT.

This clone was observed a single time. This chain connects TRBV6-1 to TRBJ1-5, with D possibly TRBD1 on 6 matching bases. Germline lookup yields CDR1 MNHNS and CDR2 SASEGT. This CDR3 is built from 16 residues. V shed 1 base and J shed 1 base, with 11 bases lying between them. The DNA for the CDR3 is TGTGCCAGCAGTGAAGGGGGACACTGGAGCAATCAGCCCCAGCATTTT. Amino acids: CASSEGGHWSNQPQHF.

The CDR3 reads CASSLPARTGEINEKLFF. CDR3 bases: TGCGCCAGCAGCCTCCCGGCAAGGACAGGGGAAATTAATGAAAAACTGTTTTTT. V and J are TRBV4-1 and TRBJ1-4, with 9 bases aligning to TRBD1. Germline lookup yields CDR1 MGHRA and CDR2 YSYEKL. Trimming cost V 4 bases and J 4 bases; bases outside gene matches: 13. This CDR3 contains 18 residues.

The genes are TRBV19 and TRBJ2-1, with 10 bases identical to TRBD1. The V gene's germline CDR1 is LNHDA and CDR2 SQIVND (reference sequence). J gave up 4 bases and V 10 bases, and 10 bases lay outside the gene matches. The CDR3 totals 15 residues. As DNA, the CDR3 is TGTGCCACCTCGTTGGACAGGGGGGAATACAATGAGCAGTTCTTC. This sequence encodes CATSLDRGEYNEQFF. Variable domain in full (rest from reference TRBV19 and TRBJ2-1): DGGITQSPKYLFRKEGQNVTLSCEQNLNHDAMYWYRQDPGQGLRLIYYSQIVNDFQKGDIAEGYSVSREKKESFPLTVTSAQKNPTAFYLCATSLDRGEYNEQFFGPGTRLTVL.

Only a few counts were recorded for this clone. This sequence joins TRBV7-8 and TRBJ1-1, with D hard to call. The V gene's germline CDR1 is SGHVS and CDR2 FQNEAQ. Trimming left V 5 bases short and J 3 bases short, with 19 bases between. This CDR3 is 16 amino acids long. The CDR3 DNA follows: TGTGCCAGCAGCCCCTCGGACGGGAAAGGCGACACTGAAGCTTTCTTT. It specifies CASSPSDGKGDTEAFF.

This clone was seen only a few times. The V and J genes are TRBV18 and TRBJ1-2; D is undetermined. Trimming removed 5 bases at V and 8 bases at J, with 9 bases between. CDR1 is KGHSH and CDR2 is LQKENI in the germline V gene. The CDR3 totals 11 residues. The CDR3 here is CASSSEDGYTF. In nucleotides, the CDR3 is TGTGCCAGCTCATCGGAGGACGGCTACACCTTC. Filled out from reference TRBV18 and TRBJ1-2, the complete variable domain reads NAGVMQNPRHLVRRRGQEARLRCSPMKGHSHVYWYRQLPEEGLKFMVYLQKENIIDESGMPKERFSAEFPKEGPSILRIQQVVRGDSAAYFCASSSEDGYTFGSGTRLTVV.

The genes are TRBV6-5 and TRBJ1-5; TRBD1 matches 9 bases. Trimming removed 5 bases from V and 5 bases from J; junction bases left unmatched: 4. This CDR3 has 14 residues. Germline CDR1 is MNHEY and CDR2 is SVGAGI. CDR3: CASSQDRGHQPQHF. In nucleotides, the CDR3 is TGTGCCAGCAGTCAGGACAGGGGCCATCAGCCCCAGCATTTT.

The genes are TRBV7-2 and TRBJ2-3, with D tentatively TRBD2 (6 bases). The CDR3 has 15 amino acids. Trimming took 2 bases from V and 4 from J, leaving 13 bases between them. CDR1 and CDR2 from the germline V gene are SGHTA and FQGNSA. The CDR3 sequence is CASSLSTAGPDTQYF. The CDR3, as DNA: TGTGCCAGCAGCTTAAGTACTGCGGGGCCAGATACGCAGTATTTT.

The CDR3 loop reads CASSRTGAPRGNEQFF. As DNA, the CDR3 is TGTGCCAGCAGCCGTACAGGGGCCCCCAGGGGGAATGAGCAGTTCTTC. The rearrangement uses TRBV11-2 and TRBJ2-1; 7 nucleotides agree with TRBD1. The V gene's germline CDR1 is SGHAT and CDR2 FQNNGV. V lost 5 bases and J lost 7; bases outside the gene matches: 14. The CDR3 is 16 residues long.

The rearrangement joins TRBV6-2 or TRBV6-3 to TRBJ2-5; D not certain. Between the trimmed V and J ends, which lost 2 bases and 4 bases, there was a span of 5 bases. CDR3 length equals 12 residues. The germline V gene has CDR1 MNHEY and CDR2 SVGEGT. The CDR3 DNA reads as TGTGCCAGCAGTTACGCGGTAGAGACCCAGTACTTC. Translation gives CASSYAVETQYF.

The chain couples TRBV7-2 to TRBJ2-5; perhaps TRBD1 as D (7 bases). V lost 1 base, J lost 0 bases, and 18 bases lay in between. The germline gives CDR1 SGHTA, CDR2 FQGNSA. There are 18 residues in the CDR3. The CDR3, as DNA: TGTGCCAGCAGCTTAGGGAGGGGGCGAAGCCCCAACCAAGAGACCCAGTACTTC. This codes for CASSLGRGRSPNQETQYF. The full variable domain, rest sourced from reference TRBV7-2 and TRBJ2-5, is GAGVSQSPSNKVTEKGKDVELRCDPISGHTALYWYRQSLGQGLEFLIYFQGNSAPDKSGLPSDRFSAERTGGSVSTLTIQRTQQEDSAVYLCASSLGRGRSPNQETQYFGPGTRLLVL.